This entry lists 5 T cell receptor beta chains sequenced from one sample in a study of post-analysis software for immune sequencing data. Study-wide results and caveats: Roughly five TRBV segments appeared more often in patients than in controls, and TRBV5-6, TRBV5-1 and TRBV20-1 were among these.

Included in the TCR beta cDNA libraries were unique molecular identifiers. From the PCR reads, TCRdb called clonotypes with MiXCR, one entry per CDR3 protein. The table includes roughly 800,000 distinct CDR3 sequences, 30% detected once. Their recognized antigens are unknown. Material for sequencing was blood. These receptor sequences come from a girl aged 5-17 years with multiple sclerosis.

This clonotype was counted once. A much larger clone differs by one base, so this may be a read error. The J gene is TRBJ2-3, the V gene TRBV6-5; D is possibly TRBD1 (5 bases). Germline CDR1 MNHEY, CDR2 SVGAGI. The CDR3 is made up of 17 amino acids. The CDR3 loop reads CAGSYQARVGYTDTQYF. The CDR3 nucleotides are TGTGCCGGCAGTTACCAGGCCAGGGTGGGGTACACAGATACGCAGTATTTT.

V usage is TRBV25-1 and J usage is TRBJ2-3, with D perhaps TRBD1 or TRBD2 (5 bases each). V was cut by 2 bases and J by 5 bases, with 26 bases left in between. This CDR3 contains 19 residues. Looked up from germline, CDR1 is MGHDK and CDR2 is SYGVNS. The DNA for the CDR3 is TGTGCCAGCAGTGAAATCGAGGTCAGCGGCTCTCATAGGGGAGATACGCAGTATTTT. Protein sequence: CASSEIEVSGSHRGDTQYF.

The V gene is TRBV29-1, the J gene TRBJ1-1, with D perhaps TRBD1 (5 bases). CDR3 length: 16 residues. Germline V lookup: CDR1 SQVTM, CDR2 ANQGSEA. The ends were cut back, 7 bases at V and 3 bases at J, with 24 bases in the middle. Here the CDR3 DNA reads TGCAGCGCCCGCTTGCTTCTAGGGACGGGTCACACTGAAGCTTTCTTT. This gives the protein CSARLLLGTGHTEAFF.

The rearrangement joins TRBV12-5 to TRBJ1-6, with unresolved D. Germline-derived CDR1 and CDR2 are LGHNT and FRNRAP. The CDR3 loop spans 11 amino acids. Deletions cut 6 bases from V and 9 bases from J, with 6 bases between. The CDR3 region has the DNA TGTGCTAGTGGCCTCCTTTCACCCCTCCACTTT. It is translated as CASGLLSPLHF.

This clonotype was picked up a small number of times. The chain recombines TRBV4-1 with TRBJ2-7; 9 bases agree with TRBD1. Germline values: CDR1 MGHRA, CDR2 YSYEKL. Trimming at V came to 1 base and at J to 3 bases, leaving 4 bases not matched to a gene. CDR3 length: 15 residues. CDR3 sequence reads: CASSQAGTGNYEQYF. The DNA for the CDR3 is TGCGCCAGCAGCCAAGCCGGGACAGGGAACTACGAGCAGTACTTC.